One sample yielded the 21 T cell receptor beta chains listed below, sequenced in a study of T-cell memory formation after mild COVID-19. TCRdb independently ran MiXCR on the 5' RACE reads; one entry per CDR3 protein. The sample includes about 57,000 distinct CDR3 sequences, 12% of them seen just once. Sequencing used PBMCs or a T cell subset sorted from them (not recorded which). The receptors originated from a man aged 18 to 35 who had mild COVID-19 (a few samples of this study predate the infection). Cell type and time point are not known.

This clonotype was observed a few times. V and J are TRBV20-1 and TRBJ2-1, with 14 bases aligning to TRBD2. Germline V gene sequence: CDR1 DFQATT, CDR2 SNEGSKA (reference sequence). V trimming: 6 bases; J trimming: 8 bases; junction bases outside the gene matches: 6. The CDR3 spans 14 residues. The DNA for the CDR3 is TGCAGTGCGCCGGGACTAGCGGGGGACTATGAGCAGTTCTTC. Protein sequence: CSAPGLAGDYEQFF.

This clonotype was recorded at least ten times. The chain recombines TRBV5-1 with TRBJ2-5, with 8 bases aligning to TRBD1. This CDR3 comprises 13 residues. The ends lost 4 bases at V and 3 bases at J; junction bases unmatched: 2. From germline, CDR1 is SGHRS and CDR2 YFSETQ. The CDR3 DNA sequence: TGCGCCAGCAGCACGACAGGGGAAGAGACCCAGTACTTC. It codes for CASSTTGEETQYF.

This clonotype turned up a few times. The V and J genes are TRBV6-2 or TRBV6-3 and TRBJ2-1; D is possibly TRBD2 (6 bases). The CDR3 runs 14 residues. Germline V gene data show CDR1 as MNHEY and CDR2 as SVGEGT. V shed 2 bases and J shed 7 bases, with 12 bases lying between them. The CDR3 DNA follows: TGTGCCAGCAGTTACCGGGCAGGGAGGAATGAGCAGTTCTTC. This sequence encodes CASSYRAGRNEQFF.

At least ten counts were recorded for this clonotype. The CDR3 DNA sequence: TGTGCCTGGTGGGCAGGGAGGGGGTTACACATTCAGTACTTC. It is translated as CAWWAGRGLHIQYF. The rearrangement uses TRBV30 and TRBJ2-4, with D possibly TRBD2 on 7 matching bases. Trimming shortened V by 5 bases and J by 8 bases, and 19 bases separated the two germline ends. The germline V gene has CDR1 GTSNPN and CDR2 SVGIG (reference sequence). CDR3 length: 14 amino acids.

In its sample, this clonotype was seen a few times. The J gene is TRBJ2-2, the V gene TRBV10-2; D is undetermined. The germline V and J ends were trimmed by 7 bases and 1 base, with 10 bases remaining between them. The germline V gene has CDR1 WSHSY and CDR2 SAAADI. This CDR3 is 14 amino acids long. The CDR3, as DNA: TGCGCCAGCAAAGCGCAGAAGAACACCGGGGAGCTGTTTTTT. This encodes CASKAQKNTGELFF.

This clonotype was detected ten times or more. V and J are TRBV6-2 or TRBV6-3 and TRBJ2-1; the D gene is possibly TRBD2 (6 bases). V lost 2 bases and J 9 bases, leaving 11 bases between the germline ends. From germline, CDR1 is MNHEY and CDR2 SVGEGT. The CDR3 is 13 amino acids. CDR3 protein: CASSYVGGSEQFF. The DNA of the CDR3 is TGTGCCAGCAGTTACGTGGGGGGTAGTGAGCAGTTCTTC.

This clonotype was detected ten times or more. The chain carries TRBV7-2 and TRBJ2-5; D possibly uses TRBD1 or TRBD2 (5 bases each). V was trimmed by 1 base and J by 0 bases, leaving 6 bases between them. CDR1 SGHTA and CDR2 FQGNSA come from the germline V gene. The CDR3 loop spans 14 amino acids. The CDR3 DNA sequence: TGTGCCAGCAGCTTAGGGGGGTACCAAGAGACCCAGTACTTC. Protein product: CASSLGGYQETQYF.

This clonotype came up a few times. The V and J genes are TRBV28 and TRBJ2-7, with 8 bases fitting TRBD2. Germline assignment: CDR1 MDHEN and CDR2 SYDVKM. Trimming removed 6 bases from V and 0 bases from J; junction bases left unmatched: 7. This CDR3 is 15 amino acids long. For the CDR3, the DNA is TGTGCCAGCAGCTCCGCAGGGACTAGCTCCTACGAGCAGTACGTC. This translates into CASSSAGTSSYEQYV.

This clonotype appeared many times. The chain links TRBV20-1 to TRBJ2-7, with TRBD1 as a possible D gene (6 bases). CDR1 and CDR2 from the germline V gene are DFQATT and SNEGSKA (reference sequence). Trimming shortened V by 2 bases and J by 2 bases, and 10 bases separated the two germline ends. CDR3 size: 13 residues. CDR3 protein: CSARRQATYEQYV. The CDR3 nucleotides read TGCAGTGCTAGAAGACAGGCGACCTACGAGCAGTACGTC.

The V gene is TRBV27, the J gene TRBJ2-7, with TRBD1 matching 7 bases. CDR3 length: 14 amino acids. Germline V gives CDR1 MNHEY, CDR2 SMNVEV (reference sequence). The V gene end was trimmed by 4 bases and the J gene end by 6 bases; junction bases not matched to a gene: 9. As DNA, the CDR3 is TGTGCCAGCAGTTCGAGAACAGGGGTGGGCGAGCAGTACGTC. Its protein product is CASSSRTGVGEQYV.

This clonotype was detected many times. The chain recombines TRBV7-3 with TRBJ2-5; no clear D. Trimming left V 1 base short and J 7 bases short, with 10 bases between. CDR1 SGHTA and CDR2 FQGTGA come from the germline V gene. CDR3 length: 13 residues. CDR3 bases: TGTGCCAGCAGCTTAAACCCTGAGTCGACCCAGTACTTC. Translating gives CASSLNPESTQYF.

A few counts support this clonotype. The chain uses TRBV5-4 and TRBJ2-7; D unclear. The CDR3 spans 13 residues. The V and J ends lost 1 base and 4 bases respectively, with 9 bases between them. From germline, CDR1 is SGHNT and CDR2 YYREEE (reference sequence). CDR3 in amino acids: CASSLSPRYEQYF. CDR3 DNA: TGTGCCAGCAGCTTGTCACCGCGTTACGAGCAGTACTTC. Filled out from reference TRBV5-4 and TRBJ2-7, the complete variable domain reads ETGVTQSPTHLIKTRGQQVTLRCSSQSGHNTVSWYQQALGQGPQFIFQYYREEENGRGNFPPRFSGLQFPNYSSELNVNALELDDSALYLCASSLSPRYEQYFGPGTRLTVT.

The gene calls are TRBV5-6 and TRBJ1-6; tentative D call: TRBD1 (6 bases). The CDR3 spans 16 residues. Germline lookup yields CDR1 SGHDT and CDR2 YYEEEE. V lost 0 bases and J 9 bases, leaving 16 bases between the germline ends. The CDR3 protein is CASSLEGGRWSSPLHF. The CDR3 nucleotides are TGTGCCAGCAGCTTGGAAGGGGGACGTTGGAGTTCACCCCTCCACTTT.

The chain links TRBV11-2 to TRBJ1-6; 8 bases align to TRBD1. The trim removed 7 bases at V and 10 bases at J, leaving 6 bases unmatched. Germline V gives CDR1 SGHAT, CDR2 FQNNGV. The CDR3 contains 13 residues. The CDR3 coding sequence is TGTGCCAGCATGACTACAGGGGGATCACCCCTCCACTTT. It is translated as CASMTTGGSPLHF.

This clonotype showed up just once. Its ends do not fully match the called genes, so a read error is possible. The chain recombines TRBV20-1 with TRBJ2-1; D is uncertain. Germline V gives CDR1 DFQATT, CDR2 SNEGSKA (reference sequence). This CDR3 has 13 residues. The CDR3 DNA follows: TGCAGTGCTAGAGATCGGGCGAGAAATGAGCAGTTATTC. Translated, it gives CSARDRARNEQLF.

There are many counts of this clonotype. The chain employs TRBV9 and TRBJ2-2; D is possibly TRBD2 (5 bases). The V gene's germline CDR1 is SGDLS and CDR2 YYNGEE. V was clipped by 0 bases and J by 7 bases, with 10 bases between them. The CDR3 loop spans 14 amino acids. CDR3 coding DNA: TGTGCCAGCAGCGTAGCTTACCGGGGCGGGGAGCTGTTTTTT. As protein: CASSVAYRGGELFF.

The rearrangement joins TRBV12-5 to TRBJ1-1; D gene uncertain. The CDR3 contains 14 residues. V gave up 2 bases and J gave up 0 bases, with 7 bases separating them. Germline V CDR1 and CDR2: LGHNT, FRNRAP. Written as DNA, the CDR3 is TGTGCTAGTGGTTTGAGTTTCGTGAACACTGAAGCTTTCTTT. As protein: CASGLSFVNTEAFF.

The chain combines TRBV20-1 with TRBJ1-1; 7 nucleotides agree with TRBD1. Germline-derived CDR1 and CDR2 are DFQATT and SNEGSKA (reference sequence). The CDR3 consists of 13 residues. The junction had 1 base not matched to a gene; V was cut back by 0 bases and J by 3 bases. CDR3 nucleotide sequence: TGCAGTGCTAGAGAGCAGGGGGACACTGAAGCTTTCTTT. The encoded protein is CSAREQGDTEAFF.

This clonotype was detected a few times. This chain uses TRBV2 with TRBJ2-1; 10 bases are shared with TRBD1. Germline loops: CDR1 SNHLY, CDR2 FYNNEI. V lost 4 bases, J lost 4 bases, and 4 bases stayed unmatched. The CDR3 loop spans 15 amino acids. The CDR3 DNA follows: TGTGCCAGCAGTGGCCCGGGACAGGGGTACAATGAGCAGTTCTTC. It is translated as CASSGPGQGYNEQFF.

There are a few counts of this clonotype. The chain joins TRBV2 to TRBJ1-1; D unclear. The CDR3 is 16 residues long. CDR1 is SNHLY, CDR2 FYNNEI, per germline. The ends were cut back, 0 bases at V and 2 bases at J, with 13 bases in the middle. This chain's CDR3 is CASSEALTGLNTEAFF. CDR3 sequence (DNA): TGTGCCAGCAGTGAAGCGCTTACGGGGTTAAACACTGAAGCTTTCTTT.

This chain connects TRBV10-3 to TRBJ1-6, with no clear D. Trimming stripped 0 bases from V and 11 bases from J, with 11 bases between. The CDR3 has 14 residues. The V gene's germline CDR1 is ENHRY and CDR2 SYGVKD. In DNA form, the CDR3 reads TGTGCCATCAGTGAGTCAGAGGGTTGGGCACCCCTCCACTTT. It codes for CAISESEGWAPLHF.